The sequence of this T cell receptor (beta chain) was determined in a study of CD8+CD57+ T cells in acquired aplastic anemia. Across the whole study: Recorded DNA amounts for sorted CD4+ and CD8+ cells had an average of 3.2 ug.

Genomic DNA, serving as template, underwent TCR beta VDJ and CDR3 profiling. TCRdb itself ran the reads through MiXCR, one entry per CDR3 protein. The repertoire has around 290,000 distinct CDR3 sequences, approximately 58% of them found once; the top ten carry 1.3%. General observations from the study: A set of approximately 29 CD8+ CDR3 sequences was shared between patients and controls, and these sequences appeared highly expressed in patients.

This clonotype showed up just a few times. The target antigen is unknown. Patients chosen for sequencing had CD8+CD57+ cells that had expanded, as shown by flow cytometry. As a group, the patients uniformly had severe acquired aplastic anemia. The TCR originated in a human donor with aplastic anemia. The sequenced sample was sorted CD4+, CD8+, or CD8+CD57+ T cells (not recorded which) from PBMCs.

CDR3 sequence (DNA): TGTGCCAGCAGTGAGGGGTGGGCAGGGAGCCCCAGCAATCAGCCCCAGCATTTT. Protein: CASSEGWAGSPSNQPQHF. This chain uses TRBV6-1 with TRBJ1-5; weak D call: TRBD1 (5 bases). The length of the CDR3 is 18 residues. V dropped 3 bases and J dropped 1 base, with 19 bases sitting between them. Germline lookup yields CDR1 MNHNS and CDR2 SASEGT.